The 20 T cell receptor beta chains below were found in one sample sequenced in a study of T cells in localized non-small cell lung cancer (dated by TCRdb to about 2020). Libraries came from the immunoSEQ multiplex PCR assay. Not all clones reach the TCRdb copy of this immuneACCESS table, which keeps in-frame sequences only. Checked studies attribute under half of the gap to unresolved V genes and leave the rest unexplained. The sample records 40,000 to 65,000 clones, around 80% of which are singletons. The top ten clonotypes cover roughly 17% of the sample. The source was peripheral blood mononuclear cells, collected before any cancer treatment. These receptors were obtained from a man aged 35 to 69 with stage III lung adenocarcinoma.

The CDR3 spells CASSLGGTGAMNTEAFF. CDR3 DNA: TGTGCCAGCAGCTTAGGAGGGACAGGGGCCATGAACACTGAAGCTTTCTTT. This sequence joins TRBV7-2 and TRBJ1-1; 10 bases are shared with TRBD1. J gave up 0 bases and V 1 base, and 5 bases lay outside the gene matches. CDR3 length: 17 residues. Germline CDR1 and CDR2: SGHTA and FQGNSA.

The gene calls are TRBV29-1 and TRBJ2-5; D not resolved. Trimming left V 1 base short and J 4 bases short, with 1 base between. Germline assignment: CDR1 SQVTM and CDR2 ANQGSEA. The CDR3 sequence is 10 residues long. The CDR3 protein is CSVEVETQYF. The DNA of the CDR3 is TGCAGCGTTGAAGTAGAGACCCAGTACTTC.

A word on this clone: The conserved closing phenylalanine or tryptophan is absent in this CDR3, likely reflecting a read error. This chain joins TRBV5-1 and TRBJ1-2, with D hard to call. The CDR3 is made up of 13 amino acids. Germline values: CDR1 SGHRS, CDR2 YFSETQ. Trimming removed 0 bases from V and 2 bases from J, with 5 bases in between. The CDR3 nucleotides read TGCGCCAGCAGCTTGGATGCGAACTATGGCTACACCCTC. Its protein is CASSLDANYGYTL.

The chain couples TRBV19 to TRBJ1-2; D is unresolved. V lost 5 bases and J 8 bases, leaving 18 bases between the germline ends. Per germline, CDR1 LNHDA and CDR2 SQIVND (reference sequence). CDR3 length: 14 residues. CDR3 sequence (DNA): TGTGCCAGTAGTGTCGAACTGGCCTCGGGGGGCTACACCTTC. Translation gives CASSVELASGGYTF.

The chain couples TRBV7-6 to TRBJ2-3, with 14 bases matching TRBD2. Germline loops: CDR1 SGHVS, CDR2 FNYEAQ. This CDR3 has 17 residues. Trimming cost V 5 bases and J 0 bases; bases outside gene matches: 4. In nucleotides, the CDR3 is TGTGCCAGCAGCCGGACTAGCGGGGGGCGTAGCACAGATACGCAGTATTTT. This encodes CASSRTSGGRSTDTQYF.

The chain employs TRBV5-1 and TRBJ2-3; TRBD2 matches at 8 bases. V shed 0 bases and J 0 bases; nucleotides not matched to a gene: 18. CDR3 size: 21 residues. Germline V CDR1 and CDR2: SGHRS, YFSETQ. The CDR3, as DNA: TGCGCCAGCAGCTTGGCCAATAGCGGGGTTTACATTTCCGCTAGCACAGATACGCAGTATTTT. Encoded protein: CASSLANSGVYISASTDTQYF.

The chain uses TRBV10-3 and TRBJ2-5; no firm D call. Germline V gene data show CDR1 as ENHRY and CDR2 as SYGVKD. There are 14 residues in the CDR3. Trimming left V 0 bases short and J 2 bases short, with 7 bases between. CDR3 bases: TGTGCCATCAGTGAGTCAGGGCAGCAAGAGACCCAGTACTTC. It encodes CAISESGQQETQYF.

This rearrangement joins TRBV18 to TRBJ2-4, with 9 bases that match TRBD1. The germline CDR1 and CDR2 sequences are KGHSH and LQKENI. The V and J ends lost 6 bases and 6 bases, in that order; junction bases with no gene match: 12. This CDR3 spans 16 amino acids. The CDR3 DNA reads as TGTGCCAGCTCCTCGCAAATCGACAGGGGGGGAAACATTCAGTACTTC. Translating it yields CASSSQIDRGGNIQYF. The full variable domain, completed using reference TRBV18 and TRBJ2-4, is NAGVMQNPRHLVRRRGQEARLRCSPMKGHSHVYWYRQLPEEGLKFMVYLQKENIIDESGMPKERFSAEFPKEGPSILRIQQVVRGDSAAYFCASSSQIDRGGNIQYFGAGTRLSVL.

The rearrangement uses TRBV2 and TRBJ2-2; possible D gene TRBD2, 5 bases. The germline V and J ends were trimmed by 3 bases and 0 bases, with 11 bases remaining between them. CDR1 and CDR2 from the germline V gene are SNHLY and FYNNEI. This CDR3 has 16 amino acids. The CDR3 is CASSDASMANTGELFF. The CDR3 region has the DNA TGTGCCAGCAGTGACGCTAGCATGGCGAACACCGGGGAGCTGTTTTTT.

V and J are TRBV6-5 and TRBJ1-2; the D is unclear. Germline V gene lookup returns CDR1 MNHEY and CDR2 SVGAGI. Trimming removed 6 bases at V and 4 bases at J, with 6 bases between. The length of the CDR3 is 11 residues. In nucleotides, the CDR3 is TGTGCCAGCAGATCCAGCTATGGCTACACCTTC. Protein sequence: CASRSSYGYTF.

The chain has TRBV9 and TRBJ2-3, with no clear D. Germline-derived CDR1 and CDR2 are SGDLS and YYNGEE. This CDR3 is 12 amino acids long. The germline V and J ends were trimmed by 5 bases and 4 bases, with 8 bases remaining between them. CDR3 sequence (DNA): TGTGCCAGCAGAGGGCTCGCAGATACGCAGTATTTT. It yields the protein CASRGLADTQYF.

Here the CDR3 DNA reads TGTGCCAGCAGTCCCGCGACAGGGACGATCGGCTACACCTTC. Its translation: CASSPATGTIGYTF. The gene calls are TRBV27 and TRBJ1-2; 7 bases line up with TRBD1. J was trimmed by 8 bases and V by 5 bases; bases with no gene match: 11. Germline V gives CDR1 MNHEY, CDR2 SMNVEV (reference sequence). The CDR3 loop spans 14 amino acids.

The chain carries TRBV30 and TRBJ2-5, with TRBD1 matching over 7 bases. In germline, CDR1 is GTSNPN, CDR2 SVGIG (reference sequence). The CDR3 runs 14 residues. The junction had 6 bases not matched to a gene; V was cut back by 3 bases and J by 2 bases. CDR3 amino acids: CAWRRGRYQETQYF. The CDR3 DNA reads TGTGCCTGGAGAAGGGGGCGATATCAAGAGACCCAGTACTTC.

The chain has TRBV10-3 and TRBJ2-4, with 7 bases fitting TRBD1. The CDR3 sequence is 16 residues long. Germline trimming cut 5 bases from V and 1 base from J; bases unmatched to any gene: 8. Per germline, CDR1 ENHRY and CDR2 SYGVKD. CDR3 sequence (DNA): TGTGCCATCAGTAAAACAGGGGACATGGCCAAAAACATTCAGTACTTC. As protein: CAISKTGDMAKNIQYF.

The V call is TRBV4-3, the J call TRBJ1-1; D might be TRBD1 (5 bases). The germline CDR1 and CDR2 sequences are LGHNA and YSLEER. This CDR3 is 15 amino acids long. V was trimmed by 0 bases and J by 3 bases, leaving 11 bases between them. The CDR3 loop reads CASSQDPGQYTEAFF. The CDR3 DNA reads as TGCGCCAGCAGCCAAGATCCAGGGCAATACACTGAAGCTTTCTTT.

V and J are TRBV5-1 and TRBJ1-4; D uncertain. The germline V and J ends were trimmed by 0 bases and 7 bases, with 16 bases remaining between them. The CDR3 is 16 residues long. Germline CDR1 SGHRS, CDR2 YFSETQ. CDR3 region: CASSLAEANSAEKLFF. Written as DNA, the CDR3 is TGCGCCAGCAGCTTGGCAGAAGCCAACTCGGCTGAAAAACTGTTTTTT.

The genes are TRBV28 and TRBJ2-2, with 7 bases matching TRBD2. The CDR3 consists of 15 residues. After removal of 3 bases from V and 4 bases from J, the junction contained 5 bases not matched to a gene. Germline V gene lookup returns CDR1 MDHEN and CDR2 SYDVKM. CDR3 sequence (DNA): TGTGCCAGCAGTTTTTTAACGGGGGGCACCGGGGAGCTGTTTTTT. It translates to CASSFLTGGTGELFF.

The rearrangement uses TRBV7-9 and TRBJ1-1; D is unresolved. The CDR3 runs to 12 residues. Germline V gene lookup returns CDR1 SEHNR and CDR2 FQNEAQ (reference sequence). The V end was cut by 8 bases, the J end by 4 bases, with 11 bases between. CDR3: CASAGGGTEAFF. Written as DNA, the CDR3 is TGTGCCAGCGCCGGAGGAGGCACTGAAGCTTTCTTT. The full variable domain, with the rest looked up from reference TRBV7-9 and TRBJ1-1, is DTGVSQNPRHKITKRGQNVTFRCDPISEHNRLYWYRQTLGQGPEFLTYFQNEAQLEKSRLLSDRFSAERPKGSFSTLEIQRTEQGDSAMYLCASAGGGTEAFFGQGTRLTVV.

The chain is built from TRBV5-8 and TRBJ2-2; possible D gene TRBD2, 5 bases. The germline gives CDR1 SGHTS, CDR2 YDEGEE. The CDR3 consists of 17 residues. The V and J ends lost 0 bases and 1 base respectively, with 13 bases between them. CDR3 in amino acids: CASSLAQTGLNTGELFF. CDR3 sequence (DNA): TGTGCCAGCAGCTTGGCTCAAACGGGATTGAACACCGGGGAGCTGTTTTTT.

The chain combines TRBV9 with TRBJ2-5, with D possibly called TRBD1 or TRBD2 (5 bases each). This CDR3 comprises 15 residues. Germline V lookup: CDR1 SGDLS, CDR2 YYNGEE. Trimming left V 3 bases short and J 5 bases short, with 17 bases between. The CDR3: CASSAGTRAWETQYF. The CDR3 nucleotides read TGTGCCAGCAGCGCCGGGACCCGGGCATGGGAGACCCAGTACTTC.